Listed below are T cell receptor beta chains from one sample, sequenced in a study of T cells in localized non-small cell lung cancer. Generated by immunoSEQ multiplex PCR, the TCRdb table keeps only in-frame clones and is missing some. In the table there are approximately 17,000 clones, roughly 87% of which are singletons. This specimen consisted of peripheral blood, obtained before any cancer treatment. These receptors were taken from an older male donor with stage I lung adenocarcinoma. The CDR3 runs from the conserved cysteine through the conserved F or W. The D gene is left open where the match is weak. Only part of the rows carry a size: once, few, many, or a class if the clone is expanded.

NA NA TRBJ1-2 TRBV29-1 TGCAGCGTGCCCCAGGGATTTGTCTATGGCTACACCTTC CSVPQGFVYGYTF
NA TRBD1 TRBJ1-2 TRBV7-7 TGTGCCAGCAGCTTCGGACAGGCACCACCCAGCGGCTACACCTTC CASSFGQAPPSGYTF
once TRBD2 TRBJ2-7 TRBV5-6 TGTGCCAGCAGCTTGGGTTTAGCGGGGAGCTCCTACGAGCAGTACTTC CASSLGLAGSSYEQYF
NA TRBD1 TRBJ2-5 TRBV11-2 TGTGCCAGCAGCATCACAGGGGATGAGACCCAGTACTTC CASSITGDETQYF
NA TRBD1 TRBJ1-1 TRBV7-6 TGTGCCAGCAGCAAGGGACAGGCGGGGAACACTGAAGCTTTCTTT CASSKGQAGNTEAFF
NA NA TRBJ2-7 TRBV10-1 TGCGCCAGCAGTGAGGGGAGACAGTCCTACGAGCAGTACTTC CASSEGRQSYEQYF
NA NA TRBJ2-3 TRBV6-6 TGTGCCAGCAGAGACCGCCCAGATACGCAGTATTTT CASRDRPDTQYF
NA NA TRBJ2-1 TRBV29-1 TGCAGCGTTGACGCCATGGGTTTGAATGAGCAGTTCTTC CSVDAMGLNEQFF
NA TRBD1 TRBJ1-1 TRBV13 TGTGCCAGCAGGGGGACAGTGAACACTGAAGCTTTCTTT CASRGTVNTEAFF
NA TRBD2 TRBJ2-2 TRBV7-2 TGTGCCAGCAGCCCTAGCGGATTAAACACCGGGGAGCTGTTTTTT CASSPSGLNTGELFF
NA NA TRBJ1-2 TRBV5-1 TGCGCCAGCAGCTTGGCCCAGGATGGCTACACCTTC CASSLAQDGYTF
NA TRBD1 TRBJ1-4 TRBV7-9 TGTGCCAGCAGCCTCCGGGACAGTAATGAAAAACTGTTTTTT CASSLRDSNEKLFF
NA NA TRBJ2-3 TRBV19 TGTGCCAGTACTGCAAACAGGGAGATCGTCACAGATACGCAGTATTTT CASTANREIVTDTQYF
NA TRBD2 TRBJ2-2 TRBV4-1 TGCGCCAGCAGCCAAGGGACTAGCGGACGGGGCATTAACACCGGGGAGCTGTTTTTT CASSQGTSGRGINTGELFF
NA NA TRBJ1-2 TRBV7-9 TGTGCCAGCAGCCCCGGCGGTTATGGAAGCTATGGCTACACCTTC CASSPGGYGSYGYTF
NA NA TRBJ1-3 TRBV7-5 TGTGCCAGCAGCCCTGACTCTGGAAACACCATATATTTT CASSPDSGNTIYF
NA NA TRBJ1-1 TRBV30 TGTGCCTGGAGGCTGGGGGTAGGGCCAGCTGAAGCTTTCTTT CAWRLGVGPAEAFF
NA TRBD2 TRBJ2-1 TRBV5-4 TGTGCCAGCAGCTCGACTAGCGGGGTATATGAGCAGTTCTTC CASSSTSGVYEQFF
once TRBD2 TRBJ2-7 TRBV7-8 TGTGCCAGCAGCCCCCGGACTAGCGGGAGCTCCTACGAGCAGTACTTC CASSPRTSGSSYEQYF
NA NA TRBJ1-2 TRBV4-3 TGCGCCAGCAGCCCGAGGGAGGGGGATGGCTACACCTTC CASSPREGDGYTF
NA NA TRBJ2-1 TRBV19 TGTGCCAGTAGTACCAGGACCTACAATGAGCAGTTCTTC CASSTRTYNEQFF
few TRBD2 TRBJ2-3 TRBV5-1 TGCGCCAGCAGCTTGCGGGGGGACCTGTATTTT CASSLRGDLYF
NA NA TRBJ1-1 TRBV5-5 TGTGCCAGCAGCTTGGTGGTGGCGAACACTGAAGCTTTCTTT CASSLVVANTEAFF
NA TRBD2 TRBJ2-7 TRBV5-1 TGCGCCAGCAGCTCGGGAGGGTATGATACCTACGAGCAGTACTTC CASSSGGYDTYEQYF
NA NA TRBJ2-7 TRBV19 TGTGCCAGTATCGGGACGGCGGCGCCGCGGGAGCAGTACTTC CASIGTAAPREQYF
few TRBD2 TRBJ2-5 TRBV2 TGTGCCAGCATCCGGCTAGCGGGAGCGTGGGACCAGTACTTC CASIRLAGAWDQYF
NA NA TRBJ2-1 TRBV11-2 TGTGCCAGCAGCTTAGAGGGACTTCCGCCAAGGGATGAGCAGTTCTTC CASSLEGLPPRDEQFF
NA NA TRBJ1-2 TRBV5-1 TGCGCCAGCAGCTTGACCAGGGAATATGGCTACACCTTC CASSLTREYGYTF
NA NA TRBJ1-6 TRBV25-1 TGTGCCAGCAGTTTCGGGGGCAAAGATAATTCACCCCTCCACTTT CASSFGGKDNSPLHF
NA NA TRBJ1-4 TRBV28 TGTGCCAGCAGTTTGGGGGGGCTGAATACACTGTTTTTT CASSLGGLNTLFF
once NA TRBJ2-3 TRBV11-2 TGTGCCAGCAGCTTAGTTCGGGGGACGGGCACAGATACGCAGTATTTT CASSLVRGTGTDTQYF
once NA TRBJ1-4 TRBV18 TGTGCCAGCTCACCACCGGCAGGGAGTACCGATGAAAAACTGTTTTTT CASSPPAGSTDEKLFF
NA NA TRBJ2-6 TRBV7-7 TGTGCCAGCAGCAAGAAGCCACAAAGTCGGGTCAACGTCCTGACTTTC CASSKKPQSRVNVLTF
few NA TRBJ2-7 TRBV2 TGTGCCAGCAGTGGAACAGGGATCTACGAGCAGTACTTC CASSGTGIYEQYF
NA NA TRBJ2-5 TRBV9 TGTGCCAGCAGCGTAGCGGGCAGGGAAGAGACCCAGTACTTC CASSVAGREETQYF
NA TRBD1 TRBJ2-5 TRBV7-7 TGTGCTAGCAGCTTGGGGGACAGGGGGGTTCGGGAGACCCAGTACTTC CASSLGDRGVRETQYF
NA NA TRBJ1-2 TRBV30 TGTGCCTGGGCCCGAGAATACGGGCGTAACTATGGCTACACCTTC CAWAREYGRNYGYTF
few TRBD1 TRBJ2-2 TRBV4-1 TGCGCCAGCAGCCAAGATCCCAGCAGGGGGCAGGGCGGGGAGCTGTTTTTT CASSQDPSRGQGGELFF
NA TRBD1 TRBJ1-5 TRBV10-3 TGTGCCATAGGGACAGGGGATAGCAATCAGCCCCAGCATTTT CAIGTGDSNQPQHF
NA NA TRBJ1-1 TRBV29-1 TGCAGCGCCAAAGACGCCAGGGTTCGGGGTCAGCAAACTTTCTTT CSAKDARVRGQQTFF
NA NA TRBJ2-1 TRBV6-6 TGTGCCAGCAGGACCTCCGGGAACCTACCCTTGGGGCAGTTCTTC CASRTSGNLPLGQFF
NA NA TRBJ2-3 TRBV10-3 TGTGCCATCAGTGAGTCCCCCTCTAGCGTAGCCCTGACCTACACAGATACGCAGTATTTT CAISESPSSVALTYTDTQYF
once NA TRBJ1-5 TRBV12-5 TGTGCTAGTGGCTCGGCCAAGCCCCAGCATTTT CASGSAKPQHF
NA NA TRBJ2-7 TRBV7-2 TGTGCCAGCAGCTTAGATCCTGTGGGGCAAGGGTACGAGCAGTACTTC CASSLDPVGQGYEQYF
NA NA TRBJ1-5 TRBV2 TGTGCCAGCAGGGACAGTAATCAGCCCCAGCATTTT CASRDSNQPQHF
NA NA TRBJ1-1 TRBV7-9 TGTGCCAGCAGTCGGGAGGCTGAAGCTTTCTTT CASSREAEAFF
NA NA TRBJ2-3 TRBV11-3 TGTGCCAGCAGCTCCCTAAGTGCTTCAGATACGCAGTATTTT CASSSLSASDTQYF
NA NA TRBJ2-5 TRBV2 TGTGCCAGCAGTGAGGGACCCCCCCAATGGGCCCAGTACTTC CASSEGPPQWAQYF
few TRBD2 TRBJ2-1 TRBV11-3 TGTGCCAGCAGCTTAGGGACTAGCGGGTTCAATGAGCAGTTCTTC CASSLGTSGFNEQFF
NA NA TRBJ2-7 TRBV7-6 TGTGCCAGCAGCTTACAACAGGGTAATATAGGCGAGCAGTACTTC CASSLQQGNIGEQYF
NA NA TRBJ1-5 TRBV28 TGTGCCAGCACCTTAGGGGAAAGGGTGCCCATGCATTTT CASTLGERVPMHF
NA TRBD2 TRBJ2-3 TRBV7-9 TGTGCCAGCAGCTTAGACGGAGCGGGGGCAAGCACAGATACGCAGTATTTT CASSLDGAGASTDTQYF
NA NA TRBJ2-3 TRBV7-8 TGTGCCAGCAGCAAAAGTAGGGGCACAGATACGCAGTATTTT CASSKSRGTDTQYF
NA NA TRBJ1-2 TRBV12-1 TGTGCCAGCAGCTCCTCCTTATTGGCTCCGACCTATGGCTACACCTTC CASSSSLLAPTYGYTF
NA NA TRBJ1-2 TRBV5-4 TGTGCCAGCAGCTTGGACAGCTATGGCTACACCTTC CASSLDSYGYTF
NA NA TRBJ2-7 TRBV6-6 TGTGCCAGCAGTTACACTATAGGGCCCTACGAGCAGTACTTC CASSYTIGPYEQYF
NA NA TRBJ2-5 TRBV27 TGTGCCAGCTTGAACTTGAATGAAGAGACCCAGTACTTC CASLNLNEETQYF